Listed below are T cell receptor beta chains from one sample, sequenced in a study of control samples from healthy donors and cancer patients. Libraries were prepared by immunoSEQ multiplex PCR; TCRdb keeps only in-frame clonotypes and omits some of them. This table holds fewer than 90,000 clones, around nine tenths found once. The sequencing input was blood. The receptors come from a woman aged 50 to 65 in good health. The CDR3 runs from the conserved cysteine through the conserved F or W. The order of the fields is D gene, V gene, J gene, CDR3 protein, CDR3 DNA. The D gene is left open where the match is weak.

NA	TRBV2	TRBJ1-1	CASSSQGRGTEAFF	TGTGCCAGCAGTTCTCAGGGGCGCGGGACTGAAGCTTTCTTT
NA	TRBV7-9	TRBJ2-1	CASSFSELNEQFF	TGTGCCAGCAGCTTTTCGGAGCTGAATGAGCAGTTCTTC
NA	TRBV5-5	TRBJ1-6	CASSLGDAYNSPLHF	TGTGCCAGCAGCTTAGGGGACGCCTATAATTCACCCCTCCACTTT
NA	TRBV19	TRBJ1-1	CASKMGNTEAFF	TGTGCCAGTAAAATGGGGAACACTGAAGCTTTCTTT
NA	TRBV10-3	TRBJ2-7	CAISDLPRGGEQYF	TGTGCCATCAGTGACCTTCCAAGGGGGGGCGAGCAGTACTTC
NA	TRBV12-3/TRBV12-4	TRBJ1-3	CASSFFGNTIYF	TGTGCCAGCAGTTTCTTCGGAAACACCATATATTTT
NA	TRBV7-9	TRBJ2-1	CASSFFGNNNDNEQFF	TGTGCCAGCAGCTTTTTTGGGAATAATAATGACAATGAGCAGTTCTTC
NA	TRBV4-2	TRBJ1-3	CASSQDSGGTGNTIYF	TGTGCCAGCAGCCAAGATAGTGGGGGCACAGGAAACACCATATATTTT
NA	TRBV19	TRBJ1-4	CASSIRGSTNEKLFF	TGTGCCAGTAGTATCAGGGGCTCGACTAATGAAAAACTGTTTTTT
TRBD1	TRBV19	TRBJ1-6	CASIDRGHSPLHF	TGTGCCAGCATCGACAGGGGGCATTCACCCCTCCACTTT
NA	TRBV7-9	TRBJ1-5	CASSRAGNQPQHF	TGTGCCAGCAGCCGAGCGGGGAATCAGCCCCAGCATTTT